The sequence of this T cell receptor beta chain was determined in a study of blood T cell repertoires in COVID-19. Study background: Samples came from the United States, Italy and Spain, spanning acute and convalescent COVID-19. Nucleic acid was either cDNA or gDNA, and it came from T cells, B-cell-depleted T cells, or PBMCs.

In the study's own analysis: The authors estimated nucleated cell counts from reference gene primer amplification. TCRdb's copy holds only in-frame clones and misses some; the assay was immunoSEQ multiplex PCR. D and trimming come from the DNA, and the V and J calls and clone size come from that table. The data hold some 48,000 clones, with about 86% observed a single time. Sequencing was carried out using peripheral blood. The origin of this receptor is a woman aged 80 or over with acute or convalescent COVID-19.

CDR3 amino acids: CASSGQGAEGYTF. CDR3 coding DNA: TGCGCCAGCAGCGGGCAGGGGGCGGAAGGCTACACCTTC. The V and J genes are TRBV5-1 and TRBJ1-2; 8 nucleotides line up with TRBD1. The CDR3 covers 13 residues. The germline V gene encodes CDR1 SGHRS and CDR2 YFSETQ. Losses at the gene ends were 4 bases for V and 8 bases for J; bases not matched to a gene: 7. Supplemented by reference TRBV5-1 and TRBJ1-2, the full variable domain reads KAGVTQTPRYLIKTRGQQVTLSCSPISGHRSVSWYQQTPGQGLQFLFEYFSETQRNKGNFPGRFSGRQFSNSRSEMNVSTLELGDSALYLCASSGQGAEGYTFGSGTRLTVV.